These 31 T cell receptor beta chains share one sample of origin, sequenced in a study of Tregs in tolerant kidney transplant recipients. Sequenced by immunoSEQ multiplex PCR; TCRdb stores in-frame clones only, minus some. This table has hundreds of thousands of clones, roughly four fifths appearing once. The specimen sequenced was CD4+ T cells from blood. These receptors came from a human donor in good health.

The chain is built from TRBV5-1 and TRBJ2-2; tentative D call: TRBD2 (5 bases). Germline V gene data show CDR1 as SGHRS and CDR2 as YFSETQ. Trimming removed 0 bases from V and 4 bases from J, with 13 bases in between. The length of the CDR3 is 16 residues. CDR3 bases: TGCGCCAGCAGCTTGGACGGGGAACGTATCACCGGGGAGCTGTTTTTT. Encoded protein: CASSLDGERITGELFF.

V is TRBV19 and J is TRBJ2-5, with 12 bases fitting TRBD2. The end of the DNA aligns better with TRBJ2-7, so the J call may be wrong. The CDR3 sequence is 15 residues long. Germline CDR1 is LNHDA and CDR2 is SQIVND (reference sequence). Here the CDR3 DNA reads TGTGCCAGTAGTATGTTTCGGACTAGCGGGAACGAGCAGTACTTC. Protein sequence: CASSMFRTSGNEQYF.

V usage is TRBV2 and J usage is TRBJ2-7, with 8 bases lining up with TRBD1. V shed 9 bases, J shed 3 bases, and the junction held 10 bases outside the gene matches. Germline-derived CDR1 and CDR2 are SNHLY and FYNNEI. There are 14 residues in the CDR3. The CDR3 spells CASTQGGELYEQYF. CDR3 nucleotides: TGTGCCAGTACACAGGGGGGAGAGCTCTACGAGCAGTACTTC.

This clone has a handful of counts. V is TRBV18 and J is TRBJ2-5, with 7 bases aligning to TRBD2. CDR3 length equals 15 residues. Trimming cost V 3 bases and J 2 bases; bases outside gene matches: 6. Looked up from germline, CDR1 is KGHSH and CDR2 is LQKENI. The CDR3: CASSPTEGGQETQYF. In DNA, the CDR3 is TGTGCCAGCTCACCGACGGAGGGAGGGCAAGAGACCCAGTACTTC. Using reference TRBV18 and TRBJ2-5 for the parts outside the CDR3, the full variable domain is NAGVMQNPRHLVRRRGQEARLRCSPMKGHSHVYWYRQLPEEGLKFMVYLQKENIIDESGMPKERFSAEFPKEGPSILRIQQVVRGDSAAYFCASSPTEGGQETQYFGPGTRLLVL.

This chain joins TRBV30 and TRBJ2-3; D is perhaps TRBD1 (7 bases). The V end was cut by 3 bases, the J end by 6 bases, with 22 bases between. Germline-derived CDR1 and CDR2 are GTSNPN and SVGIG (reference sequence). The CDR3 spans 16 residues. Here the CDR3 reads CAWSDTEGAQADTQYF. The CDR3 DNA reads TGTGCCTGGAGCGACACGGAGGGGGCGCAGGCGGATACGCAGTATTTT.

This clone was seen once. The V call is TRBV6-1, the J call TRBJ1-1; 8 bases map to TRBD1. V lost 6 bases, J lost 4 bases, and 7 bases stayed unmatched. Looked up from germline, CDR1 is MNHNS and CDR2 is SASEGT. CDR3 length: 14 residues. The CDR3 DNA reads as TGTGCCAGCAGCCCGGACAGGGAGGGCACTGAAGCTTTCTTT. The encoded protein is CASSPDREGTEAFF.

J is TRBJ2-7 and V is TRBV29-1; 8 positions match TRBD1. Germline assignment: CDR1 SQVTM and CDR2 ANQGSEA. There are 12 residues in the CDR3. After removal of 4 bases from V and 3 bases from J, the junction contained 2 bases not matched to a gene. Written as DNA, the CDR3 is TGCAGCGTTGCAGGGGGCGTCTACGAGCAGTACTTC. It codes for CSVAGGVYEQYF.

J is TRBJ2-7 and V is TRBV5-6; no reliable D call. Trimming took off 0 bases at V and 0 bases at J, with 10 bases between the two ends. Germline CDR1 SGHDT, CDR2 YYEEEE. There are 15 residues in the CDR3. CDR3 loop: CASSLAGYSSYEQYF. Here the CDR3 DNA reads TGTGCCAGCAGCTTGGCCGGGTACAGCTCCTACGAGCAGTACTTC.

CDR3 protein: CASSSNRGTGELFF. The CDR3 DNA reads as TGTGCCAGCAGCTCCAATAGGGGCACCGGGGAGCTGTTTTTT. J is TRBJ2-2 and V is TRBV5-6; tentatively, D is TRBD1 (5 bases). The ends were cut back, 3 bases at V and 4 bases at J, with 10 bases in the middle. Germline values: CDR1 SGHDT, CDR2 YYEEEE. There are 14 residues in the CDR3.

On this clone itself: This specimen includes other DNA sequences encoding the same CDR3. The rearrangement uses TRBV18 and TRBJ1-6; D remains unclear. The V end lost 6 bases, the J end lost 0 bases, and 15 bases lay between the germline ends. The CDR3 is made up of 17 amino acids. The germline V gene encodes CDR1 KGHSH and CDR2 LQKENI. CDR3 nucleotides: TGTGCCAGCTCTTCAGGTGGCCCCCTCTCCTATAATTCACCCCTCCACTTT. This gives the protein CASSSGGPLSYNSPLHF.

The gene calls are TRBV30 and TRBJ1-2; D gene uncertain. CDR1 GTSNPN and CDR2 SVGIG come from the germline V gene (reference sequence). The CDR3 contains 14 residues. The V gene lost 3 bases and the J gene lost 6 bases, with 17 bases spanning the gap. DNA for the CDR3: TGTGCCTGGAGCGTGACCATGGAAGTGGATGGCTACACCTTC. This gives the protein CAWSVTMEVDGYTF.

The gene calls are TRBV2 and TRBJ2-1, with 12 bases identical to TRBD2. The germline V gene encodes CDR1 SNHLY and CDR2 FYNNEI. This CDR3 spans 16 amino acids. V lost 5 bases to trimming and J lost 0 bases; unmatched junction nucleotides: 2. In DNA form, the CDR3 reads TGTGCCAGCAGTCTAGCGGGAGGGAGCTCCTACAATGAGCAGTTCTTC. It yields the protein CASSLAGGSSYNEQFF.

The rearrangement uses TRBV5-4 and TRBJ2-3, with TRBD2 matching over 9 bases. CDR1 is SGHNT, CDR2 YYREEE, per germline (reference sequence). Trimming took 4 bases from V and 1 from J; bases not matched to a gene: 7. The CDR3 runs to 16 residues. This CDR3 reads CASSLGTSRGTDTQYF. CDR3 bases: TGTGCCAGCAGCCTTGGGACTAGCCGTGGCACAGATACGCAGTATTTT. Using reference TRBV5-4 and TRBJ2-3 for the parts outside the CDR3, the full variable domain is ETGVTQSPTHLIKTRGQQVTLRCSSQSGHNTVSWYQQALGQGPQFIFQYYREEENGRGNFPPRFSGLQFPNYSSELNVNALELDDSALYLCASSLGTSRGTDTQYFGPGTRLTVL.

This clone came up a few times. The chain links TRBV7-8 to TRBJ2-5; D may be TRBD2 (5 bases). The assigned J gene may be wrong: the sequence end matches TRBJ2-7 better. The CDR3 extends over 15 amino acids. CDR1 SGHVS and CDR2 FQNEAQ come from the germline V gene. CDR3 nucleotides: TGTGCCAGCAGCTCAGCCAGGACGAGGGCCTACGAGCAGTACTTC. Amino acids: CASSSARTRAYEQYF.

J is TRBJ1-2 and V is TRBV6-5, with D perhaps TRBD1 (5 bases). V gave up 5 bases and J gave up 3 bases, with 7 bases separating them. CDR1 and CDR2 from the germline V gene are MNHEY and SVGAGI. The CDR3 spans 12 residues. In DNA, the CDR3 is TGTGCCAGCAGTAGAGGGGACTATGGCTACACCTTC. Residues: CASSRGDYGYTF.

This clone was counted a few times. The chain uses TRBV5-4 and TRBJ2-5; unclear D gene. Germline V lookup: CDR1 SGHNT, CDR2 YYREEE (reference sequence). The CDR3 covers 15 residues. Trimming took 2 bases from V and 0 from J, leaving 11 bases between them. As DNA, the CDR3 is TGTGCCAGCAGCTTTCGGCAAGCGTACCAAGAGACCCAGTACTTC. This translates into CASSFRQAYQETQYF.

The chain joins TRBV7-8 to TRBJ2-2; 9 bases map to TRBD1. The germline V gene has CDR1 SGHVS and CDR2 FQNEAQ. V trimming: 5 bases; J trimming: 4 bases; junction bases outside the gene matches: 8. The CDR3 runs 16 residues. The CDR3 protein is CASSPQGTGITGELFF. The CDR3 DNA sequence: TGTGCCAGCAGCCCCCAAGGGACAGGGATCACCGGGGAGCTGTTTTTT. Looking up the rest from reference TRBV7-8 and TRBJ2-2 gives the full variable domain: GAGVSQSPRYKVAKRGQDVALRCDPISGHVSLFWYQQALGQGPEFLTYFQNEAQLDKSGLPSDRFFAERPEGSVSTLKIQRTQQEDSAVYLCASSPQGTGITGELFFGEGSRLTVL.

This sequence joins TRBV6-1 and TRBJ1-2; 7 bases match TRBD1. V dropped 6 bases and J dropped 4; count of bases not matched to a gene: 5. CDR3 length: 13 amino acids. Germline V gene lookup returns CDR1 MNHNS and CDR2 SASEGT. The CDR3 loop reads CASSHGTVYGYTF. The CDR3 coding sequence is TGTGCCAGCAGCCATGGGACAGTCTATGGCTACACCTTC.

The rearrangement uses TRBV19 and TRBJ2-1, with 14 positions matching TRBD2. V shed 7 bases and J 0 bases; nucleotides not matched to a gene: 8. This CDR3 comprises 18 residues. Germline CDR1 reads LNHDA; CDR2 reads SQIVND (reference sequence). The CDR3 DNA reads TGTGCCAGTACCTCGAAAGGGACTAGCGGGAGCTCCTACAATGAGCAGTTCTTC. It yields the protein CASTSKGTSGSSYNEQFF.

V and J are TRBV5-1 and TRBJ2-7; D unresolved. This CDR3 is built from 14 residues. Per germline, CDR1 SGHRS and CDR2 YFSETQ. The ends were cut back, 0 bases at V and 0 bases at J, with 7 bases in the middle. CDR3 amino acids: CASSLVRNSYEQYF. The CDR3 DNA follows: TGCGCCAGCAGCTTGGTCAGGAACTCCTACGAGCAGTACTTC.

The chain has TRBV5-1 and TRBJ2-7; maybe TRBD2 (6 bases). V was cut by 2 bases and J by 2 bases, with 17 bases left in between. Germline-derived CDR1 and CDR2 are SGHRS and YFSETQ. The length of the CDR3 is 16 residues. DNA of the CDR3: TGCGCCAGCAGCTTAACCCCGCCTAGCGCTACCTACGAGCAGTACTTC. Translation gives CASSLTPPSATYEQYF.

The CDR3 coding sequence is TGTGCCAGCAGTCCGGGCCCAGGGCGGGGGGCCAAAAACATTCAGTACTTC. Translated: CASSPGPGRGAKNIQYF. This chain links TRBV2 with TRBJ2-4, with TRBD2 matching over 7 bases. V gave up 5 bases and J gave up 1 base; unmatched junction bases: 11. Per the germline V gene, CDR1 is SNHLY and CDR2 is FYNNEI. CDR3 size: 17 residues.

This chain links TRBV29-1 with TRBJ2-7; 14 bases agree with TRBD2. V shed 6 bases, J shed 4 bases, and the junction held 5 bases outside the gene matches. The CDR3 contains 14 residues. Germline values: CDR1 SQVTM, CDR2 ANQGSEA. The chain's CDR3 is CSVGTSGSKYEQYF. In nucleotides, the CDR3 is TGCAGCGTAGGGACTAGCGGGAGCAAATACGAGCAGTACTTC.

The chain recombines TRBV18 with TRBJ1-3; possible D gene TRBD1, 5 bases. From germline, CDR1 is KGHSH and CDR2 LQKENI. The CDR3 extends over 15 amino acids. V lost 2 bases and J lost 3, with 11 bases in between. CDR3 protein: CASSPEVGGGNTIYF. The CDR3 region has the DNA TGTGCCAGCTCACCAGAAGTCGGGGGTGGAAACACCATATATTTT.

The chain combines TRBV5-8 with TRBJ2-5; 10 nucleotides align to TRBD2. Germline-derived CDR1 and CDR2 are SGHTS and YDEGEE. This CDR3 is 16 amino acids long. Trimming at V came to 0 bases and at J to 6 bases, leaving 8 bases not matched to a gene. This CDR3 reads CASSLGLAGTSQTQYF. CDR3 coding DNA: TGTGCCAGCAGCTTGGGACTAGCGGGTACCAGCCAGACCCAGTACTTC.

The chain carries TRBV6-4 and TRBJ2-3; 8 bases match TRBD2. Germline lookup yields CDR1 MRHNA and CDR2 SNTAGT. V was pared by 3 bases and J by 1 base, with 0 bases of the junction left unmatched. This CDR3 spans 14 amino acids. This CDR3 is CASSEAGGTDTQYF. In DNA form, the CDR3 reads TGTGCCAGCAGTGAAGCGGGGGGCACAGATACGCAGTATTTT.

Of note for this clone: The sample has other DNA sequences that encode this CDR3 too. The gene calls are TRBV10-1 and TRBJ2-7; TRBD2 is a possible D gene (5 bases). The CDR3 totals 16 residues. Trimming removed 2 bases at V and 0 bases at J, with 14 bases between. Germline V lookup: CDR1 WNHNN, CDR2 SYGVQD (reference sequence). The CDR3 loop is CASSEGRTSLSYEQYF. The CDR3 region has the DNA TGCGCCAGCAGTGAGGGGCGGACTTCACTCTCCTACGAGCAGTACTTC.

This sequence joins TRBV5-1 and TRBJ2-4; 8 bases line up with TRBD1. This CDR3 is built from 14 residues. Germline loops: CDR1 SGHRS, CDR2 YFSETQ. The trim removed 4 bases at V and 7 bases at J, leaving 7 bases unmatched. The CDR3 sequence: CASSLPGQVNIQYF. CDR3 nucleotide sequence: TGCGCCAGCAGCCTGCCGGGACAGGTTAACATTCAGTACTTC.

This chain links TRBV20-1 with TRBJ2-7; D might be TRBD1 or TRBD2, each matching 6 bases. Trimming pared 6 bases from V and 7 bases from J, leaving 13 bases between. This CDR3 contains 11 residues. CDR1 is DFQATT and CDR2 is SNEGSKA in the germline V gene (reference sequence). This chain's CDR3 is CSAPGGLEQYF. The CDR3 nucleotides are TGCAGTGCCCCTGGGGGGCTAGAGCAGTACTTC.

This rearrangement joins TRBV7-9 to TRBJ2-7; 10 positions agree with TRBD2. The CDR3 has 16 amino acids. J gave up 6 bases and V 1 base, and 9 bases lay outside the gene matches. From germline, CDR1 is SEHNR and CDR2 FQNEAQ (reference sequence). The CDR3 reads CASSLGEASGSGEQYF. The CDR3 DNA sequence: TGTGCCAGCAGCTTAGGGGAGGCTAGCGGGAGCGGCGAGCAGTACTTC. Using reference TRBV7-9 and TRBJ2-7 for the parts outside the CDR3, the full variable domain is DTGVSQNPRHKITKRGQNVTFRCDPISEHNRLYWYRQTLGQGPEFLTYFQNEAQLEKSRLLSDRFSAERPKGSFSTLEIQRTEQGDSAMYLCASSLGEASGSGEQYFGPGTRLTVT.

This chain connects TRBV11-3 to TRBJ2-5; 7 nucleotides agree with TRBD1. The CDR3 runs to 16 residues. The V segment lost 2 bases and the J segment 4 bases; nucleotides outside the gene matches: 10. CDR1 SGHNT and CDR2 YENEEA come from the germline V gene. Written as DNA, the CDR3 is TGTGCCAGCAGCTTATCTTATCGTAGGGGGCGAGAGACCCAGTACTTC. This sequence encodes CASSLSYRRGRETQYF.